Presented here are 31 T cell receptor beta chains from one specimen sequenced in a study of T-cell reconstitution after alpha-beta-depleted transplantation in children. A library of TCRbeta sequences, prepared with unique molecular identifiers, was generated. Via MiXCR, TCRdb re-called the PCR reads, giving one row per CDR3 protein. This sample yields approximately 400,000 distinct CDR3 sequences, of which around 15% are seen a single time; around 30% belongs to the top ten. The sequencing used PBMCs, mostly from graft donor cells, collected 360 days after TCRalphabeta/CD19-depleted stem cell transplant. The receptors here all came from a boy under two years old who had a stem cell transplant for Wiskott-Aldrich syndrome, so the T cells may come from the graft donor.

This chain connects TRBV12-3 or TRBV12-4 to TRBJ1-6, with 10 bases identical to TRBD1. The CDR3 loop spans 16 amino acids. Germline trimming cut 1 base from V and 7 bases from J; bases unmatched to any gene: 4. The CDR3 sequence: CASSLGQGAFNSPLHF. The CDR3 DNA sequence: TGTGCCAGCAGTTTAGGACAGGGGGCCTTCAATTCACCCCTCCACTTT.

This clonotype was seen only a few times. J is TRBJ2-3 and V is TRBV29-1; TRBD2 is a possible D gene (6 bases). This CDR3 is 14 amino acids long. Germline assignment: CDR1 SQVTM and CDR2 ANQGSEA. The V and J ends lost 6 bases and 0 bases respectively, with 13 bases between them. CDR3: CSVPGGDSTDTQYF. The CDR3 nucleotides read TGCAGCGTCCCTGGCGGGGACAGCACAGATACGCAGTATTTT.

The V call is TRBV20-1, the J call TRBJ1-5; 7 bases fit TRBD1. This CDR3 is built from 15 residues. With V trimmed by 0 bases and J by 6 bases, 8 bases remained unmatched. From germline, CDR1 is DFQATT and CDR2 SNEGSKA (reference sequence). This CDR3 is CSARDRQGLVQPQHF. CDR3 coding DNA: TGCAGTGCTAGAGACCGACAGGGTCTGGTTCAGCCCCAGCATTTT.

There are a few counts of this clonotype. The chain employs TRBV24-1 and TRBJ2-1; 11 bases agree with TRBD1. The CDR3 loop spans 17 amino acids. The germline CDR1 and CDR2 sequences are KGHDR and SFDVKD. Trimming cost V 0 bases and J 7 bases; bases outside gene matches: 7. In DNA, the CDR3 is TGTGCCACCAGTGATTTGACCGGGACAGGGGGTAGTAATGAGCAGTTCTTC. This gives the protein CATSDLTGTGGSNEQFF.

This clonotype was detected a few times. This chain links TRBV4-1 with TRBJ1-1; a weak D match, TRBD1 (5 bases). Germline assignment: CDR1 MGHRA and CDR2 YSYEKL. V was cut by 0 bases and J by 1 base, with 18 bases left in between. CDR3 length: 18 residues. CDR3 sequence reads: CASSQDPPGRGANTEAFF. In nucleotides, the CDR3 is TGCGCCAGCAGCCAAGATCCCCCGGGAAGGGGAGCGAACACTGAAGCTTTCTTT.

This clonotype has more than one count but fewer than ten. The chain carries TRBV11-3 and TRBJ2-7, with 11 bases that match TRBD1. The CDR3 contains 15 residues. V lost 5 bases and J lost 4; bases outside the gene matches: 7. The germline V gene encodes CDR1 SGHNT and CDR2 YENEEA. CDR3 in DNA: TGTGCCAGCAGCCCAAACCGGGACAGGGGGTACGAGCAGTACTTC. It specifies CASSPNRDRGYEQYF.

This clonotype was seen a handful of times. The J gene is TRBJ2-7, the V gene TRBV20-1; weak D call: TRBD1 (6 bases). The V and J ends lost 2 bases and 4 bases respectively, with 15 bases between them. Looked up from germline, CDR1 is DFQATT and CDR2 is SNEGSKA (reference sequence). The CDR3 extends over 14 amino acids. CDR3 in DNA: TGCAGTGCTAGACAGTTTGGCAGGGGTTACGAGCAGTACTTC. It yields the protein CSARQFGRGYEQYF.

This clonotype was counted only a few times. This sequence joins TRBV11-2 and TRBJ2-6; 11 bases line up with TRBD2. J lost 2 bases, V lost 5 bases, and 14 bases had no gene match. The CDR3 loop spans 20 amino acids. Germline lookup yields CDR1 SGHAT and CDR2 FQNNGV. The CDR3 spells CASSMGAFSGGATGANVLTF. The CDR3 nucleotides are TGTGCCAGCAGCATGGGCGCTTTTAGCGGGGGGGCAACTGGGGCCAACGTCCTGACTTTC.

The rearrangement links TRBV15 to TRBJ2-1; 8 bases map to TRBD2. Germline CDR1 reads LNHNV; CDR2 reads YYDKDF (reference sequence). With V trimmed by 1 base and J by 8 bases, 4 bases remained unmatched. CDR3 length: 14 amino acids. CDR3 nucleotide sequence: TGTGCCACCAGCAGAGGGCGGGAGGTTCATGAGCAGTTCTTC. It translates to CATSRGREVHEQFF.

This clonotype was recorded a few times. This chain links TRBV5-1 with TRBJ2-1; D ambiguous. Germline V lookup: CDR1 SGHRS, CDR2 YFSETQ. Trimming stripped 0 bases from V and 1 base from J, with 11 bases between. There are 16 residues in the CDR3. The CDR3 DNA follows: TGCGCCAGCAGCTTGGCGCAGCTAATATCCTACAATGAGCAGTTCTTC. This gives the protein CASSLAQLISYNEQFF.

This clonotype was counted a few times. Here the CDR3 DNA reads TGTGCCAGCAGCTCCACCGGGCGGGGGGGGACAGATACGCAGTATTTT. Encoded protein: CASSSTGRGGTDTQYF. This sequence joins TRBV7-9 and TRBJ2-3; 9 nucleotides align to TRBD2. With V trimmed by 4 bases and J by 3 bases, 8 bases remained unmatched. CDR1 SEHNR and CDR2 FQNEAQ come from the germline V gene (reference sequence). The CDR3 contains 16 residues.

CDR3 DNA: TGTGCCAGCAGCTTATTGTCAGTTAACACCGGGGAGCTGTTTTTT. This gives the protein CASSLLSVNTGELFF. J is TRBJ2-2 and V is TRBV7-9; D is unresolved. Trimming removed 2 bases at V and 2 bases at J, with 9 bases between. Germline CDR1 SEHNR, CDR2 FQNEAQ (reference sequence). The CDR3 runs 15 residues. The full variable domain, in which reference TRBV7-9 and TRBJ2-2 provide the parts outside the CDR3, is DTGVSQNPRHKITKRGQNVTFRCDPISEHNRLYWYRQTLGQGPEFLTYFQNEAQLEKSRLLSDRFSAERPKGSFSTLEIQRTEQGDSAMYLCASSLLSVNTGELFFGEGSRLTVL.

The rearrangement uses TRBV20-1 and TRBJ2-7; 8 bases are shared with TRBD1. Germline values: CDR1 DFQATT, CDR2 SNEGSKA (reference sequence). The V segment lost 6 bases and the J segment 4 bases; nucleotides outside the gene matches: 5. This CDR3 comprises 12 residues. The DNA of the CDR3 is TGCAGTGCGCATCAGGGGGCTTACGAGCAGTACTTC. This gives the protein CSAHQGAYEQYF.

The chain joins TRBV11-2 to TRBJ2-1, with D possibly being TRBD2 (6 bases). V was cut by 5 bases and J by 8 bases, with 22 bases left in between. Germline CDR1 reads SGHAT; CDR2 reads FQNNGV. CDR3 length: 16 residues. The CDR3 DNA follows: TGTGCCAGCAGCCCTCGACTAGTCGGAGGTAAGGATGAGCAGTTCTTC. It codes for CASSPRLVGGKDEQFF.

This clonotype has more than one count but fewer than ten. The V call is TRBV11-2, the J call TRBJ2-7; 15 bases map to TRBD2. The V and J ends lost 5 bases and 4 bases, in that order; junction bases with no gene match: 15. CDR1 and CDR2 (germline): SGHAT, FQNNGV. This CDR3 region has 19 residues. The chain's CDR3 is CASSPRTSGRAIDPYEQYF. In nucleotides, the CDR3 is TGTGCCAGCAGCCCCCGGACTAGCGGGAGGGCCATCGATCCGTACGAGCAGTACTTC.

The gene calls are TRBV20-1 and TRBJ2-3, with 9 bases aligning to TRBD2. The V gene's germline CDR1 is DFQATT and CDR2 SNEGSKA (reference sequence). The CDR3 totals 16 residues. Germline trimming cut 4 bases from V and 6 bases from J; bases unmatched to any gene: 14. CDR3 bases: TGCAGTGCTATGTTCGGGCCAGCGGGGGGCCAGGATACGCAGTATTTT. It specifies CSAMFGPAGGQDTQYF.

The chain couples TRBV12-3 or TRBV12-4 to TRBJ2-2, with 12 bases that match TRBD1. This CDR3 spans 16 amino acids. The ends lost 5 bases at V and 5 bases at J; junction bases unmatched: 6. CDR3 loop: CASSIWDRGLTGELFF. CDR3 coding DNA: TGTGCCAGCAGTATATGGGACAGGGGGCTGACCGGGGAGCTGTTTTTT.

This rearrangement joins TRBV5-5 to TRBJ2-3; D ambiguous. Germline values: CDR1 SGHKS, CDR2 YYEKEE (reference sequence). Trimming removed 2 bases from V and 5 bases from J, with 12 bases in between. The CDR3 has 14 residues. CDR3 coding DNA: TGTGCCAGCAGCTTAAAGATCCAGCTAGATACGCAGTATTTT. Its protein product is CASSLKIQLDTQYF.

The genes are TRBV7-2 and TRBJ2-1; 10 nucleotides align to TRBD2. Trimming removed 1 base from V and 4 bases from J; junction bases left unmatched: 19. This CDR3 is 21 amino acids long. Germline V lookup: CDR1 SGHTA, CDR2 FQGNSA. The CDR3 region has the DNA TGTGCCAGCAGCTTAGGGCTAACTAGGGCTAGCGGGAGAGGGTGGTACAATGAGCAGTTCTTC. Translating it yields CASSLGLTRASGRGWYNEQFF.

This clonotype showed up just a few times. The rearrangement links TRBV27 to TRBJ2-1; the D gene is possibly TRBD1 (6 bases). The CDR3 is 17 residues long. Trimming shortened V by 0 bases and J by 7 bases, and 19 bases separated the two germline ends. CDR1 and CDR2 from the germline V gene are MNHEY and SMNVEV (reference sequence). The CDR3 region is CASSLSRGYSRGNEQFF. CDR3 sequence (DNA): TGTGCCAGCAGTTTATCGAGGGGGTATTCAAGGGGGAATGAGCAGTTCTTC.

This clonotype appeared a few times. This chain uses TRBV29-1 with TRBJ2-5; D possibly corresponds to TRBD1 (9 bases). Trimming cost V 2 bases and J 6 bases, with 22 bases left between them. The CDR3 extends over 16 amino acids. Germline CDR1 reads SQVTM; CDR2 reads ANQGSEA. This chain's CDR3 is CSVEPIAGQGSKTQYF. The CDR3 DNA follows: TGCAGCGTTGAACCTATAGCGGGACAGGGATCGAAGACCCAGTACTTC.

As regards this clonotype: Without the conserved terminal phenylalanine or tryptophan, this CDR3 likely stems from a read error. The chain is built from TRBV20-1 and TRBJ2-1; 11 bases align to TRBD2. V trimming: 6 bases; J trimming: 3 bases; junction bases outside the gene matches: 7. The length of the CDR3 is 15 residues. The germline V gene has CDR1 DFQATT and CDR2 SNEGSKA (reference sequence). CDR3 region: CSAISGGAFYNEQFL. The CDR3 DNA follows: TGCAGTGCCATTAGCGGGGGGGCGTTCTACAATGAGCAGTTCTTG.

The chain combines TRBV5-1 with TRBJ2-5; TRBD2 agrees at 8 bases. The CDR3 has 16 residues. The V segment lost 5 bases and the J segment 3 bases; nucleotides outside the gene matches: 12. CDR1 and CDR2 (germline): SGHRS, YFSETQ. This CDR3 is CASRSGTSSTKETQYF. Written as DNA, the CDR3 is TGCGCCAGCAGGTCAGGGACTAGTTCGACAAAAGAGACCCAGTACTTC.

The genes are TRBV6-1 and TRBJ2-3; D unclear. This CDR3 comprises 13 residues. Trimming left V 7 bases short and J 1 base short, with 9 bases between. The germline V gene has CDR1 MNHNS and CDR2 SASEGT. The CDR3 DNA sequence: TGTGCCAGCAATAGAAGGGGCACAGATACGCAGTATTTT. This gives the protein CASNRRGTDTQYF.

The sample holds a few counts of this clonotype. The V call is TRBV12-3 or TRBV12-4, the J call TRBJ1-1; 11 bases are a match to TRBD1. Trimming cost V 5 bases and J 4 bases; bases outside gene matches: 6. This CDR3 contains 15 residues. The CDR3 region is CASSLRTGGTTEAFF. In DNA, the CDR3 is TGTGCCAGCAGTCTAAGGACAGGGGGCACCACTGAAGCTTTCTTT.

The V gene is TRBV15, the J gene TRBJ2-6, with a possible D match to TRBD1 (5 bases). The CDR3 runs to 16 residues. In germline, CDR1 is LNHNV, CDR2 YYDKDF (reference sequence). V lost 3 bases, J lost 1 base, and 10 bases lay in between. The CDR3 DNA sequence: TGTGCCACCAGCAGGTTCAGGGTGTCTGGGGCCAACGTCCTGACTTTC. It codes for CATSRFRVSGANVLTF.

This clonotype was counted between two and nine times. CDR3 sequence reads: CASSSSGLALDEQFF. The CDR3 bases are TGTGCCAGCAGCTCCTCGGGCCTTGCCCTAGATGAGCAGTTCTTC. V gene TRBV5-5 combines with J gene TRBJ2-1; D is unclear. The germline gives CDR1 SGHKS, CDR2 YYEKEE (reference sequence). The CDR3 runs 15 residues. The germline V and J ends were trimmed by 3 bases and 8 bases, with 18 bases remaining between them.

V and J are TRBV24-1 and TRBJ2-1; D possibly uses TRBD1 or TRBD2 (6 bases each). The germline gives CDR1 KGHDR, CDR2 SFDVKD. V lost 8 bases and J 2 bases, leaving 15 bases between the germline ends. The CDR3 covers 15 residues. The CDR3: CATNSAGTPYNEQFF. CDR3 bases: TGTGCCACCAATAGCGCGGGGACACCCTACAATGAGCAGTTCTTC.

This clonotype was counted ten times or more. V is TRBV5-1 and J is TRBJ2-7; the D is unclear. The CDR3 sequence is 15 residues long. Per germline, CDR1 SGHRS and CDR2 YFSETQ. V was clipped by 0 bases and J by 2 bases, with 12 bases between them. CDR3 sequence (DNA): TGCGCCAGCAGCTTGGGATGGGCCCCTCCCTACGAGCAGTACTTC. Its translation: CASSLGWAPPYEQYF. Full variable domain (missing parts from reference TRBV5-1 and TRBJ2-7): KAGVTQTPRYLIKTRGQQVTLSCSPISGHRSVSWYQQTPGQGLQFLFEYFSETQRNKGNFPGRFSGRQFSNSRSEMNVSTLELGDSALYLCASSLGWAPPYEQYFGPGTRLTVT.

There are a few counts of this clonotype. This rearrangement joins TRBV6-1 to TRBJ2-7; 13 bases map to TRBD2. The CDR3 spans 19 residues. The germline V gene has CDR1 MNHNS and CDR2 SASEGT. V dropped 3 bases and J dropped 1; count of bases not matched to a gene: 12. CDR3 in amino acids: CASSEARTSGRPLSYEQYF. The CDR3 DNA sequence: TGTGCCAGCAGTGAGGCCAGGACTAGCGGGAGACCCCTATCCTACGAGCAGTACTTC.

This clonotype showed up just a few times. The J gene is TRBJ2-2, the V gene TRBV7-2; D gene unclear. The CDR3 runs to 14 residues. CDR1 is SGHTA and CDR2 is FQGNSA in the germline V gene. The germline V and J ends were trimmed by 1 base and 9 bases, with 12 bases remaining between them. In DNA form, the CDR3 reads TGTGCCAGCAGCTTAGATTGGGTGAGATGGGAGCTGTTTTTT. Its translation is CASSLDWVRWELFF.